What follows are 9 T cell receptor beta chains derived from one specimen sequenced in a study of blood T cells in healthy people across ages. A J-beta primer mix and a sample-barcoded 5' primer were used in a second PCR of roughly 7 to 12 cycles. A single record per CDR3 protein comes from TCRdb applying MiXCR to the 5' RACE reads. The sample has some 790,000 distinct CDR3 sequences; under 35% are singletons. Sequencing input: blood. The receptors stem from a woman aged 80 or over in good health.

Worth noting for this clonotype: Possible read error: a much larger clone is one base away. The V and J genes are TRBV20-1 and TRBJ2-3; 8 bases are a match to TRBD2. Germline loops: CDR1 DFQATT, CDR2 SNEGSKA (reference sequence). This CDR3 region has 15 residues. The CDR3 protein is CGARVGRGGVYTQYF. The CDR3 bases are TGCGGTGCTAGAGTGGGACGGGGGGGCGTGTATACGCAGTATTTT.

With respect to this clonotype: A read error may produce the germline difference seen at one junction end. The chain is built from TRBV12-3 or TRBV12-4 and TRBJ2-3, with D maybe TRBD2 (6 bases). The CDR3 consists of 14 residues. This CDR3 is CASNLGGRLDTEYF. The CDR3 DNA reads TGTGCCAGCAATCTAGGAGGGAGACTAGATACGGAGTATTTT.

Only a few counts were recorded for this clonotype. A much larger clone lies one base from this, so it may be a read error. The chain has TRBV20-1 and TRBJ2-1; TRBD2 agrees at 12 bases. V shed 5 bases, J shed 7 bases, and the junction held 9 bases outside the gene matches. This CDR3 contains 15 residues. Per germline, CDR1 DFQATT and CDR2 SNEGSKA (reference sequence). CDR3 bases: TGCAGTGCTCCGAAGACTAGCGGGGGAAGTAATGAGCAGTTCTTC. Translated: CSAPKTSGGSNEQFF.

This clonotype was detected a few times. CDR3 in DNA: TGTGCCAGTAGTATAGACCGACAGGGACGGACCACAGATACGCAGTATTTT. This gives the protein CASSIDRQGRTTDTQYF. This chain uses TRBV19 with TRBJ2-3; 7 nucleotides match TRBD1. Unmatched junction bases numbered 8, after V lost 0 bases and J lost 2 bases. This CDR3 spans 17 amino acids. Germline V gene sequence: CDR1 LNHDA, CDR2 SQIVND (reference sequence).

V usage is TRBV6-2 or TRBV6-3 and J usage is TRBJ2-2; D possibly corresponds to TRBD2 (6 bases). V lost 0 bases and J lost 1, with 24 bases in between. The CDR3 has 21 amino acids. In germline, CDR1 is MNHEY, CDR2 SVGEGT. Here the CDR3 DNA reads TGTGCCAGCAGTTACTCGCGGGCTCCAGCGGGCACTAAAATGAACACCGGGGAGCTGTTTTTT. Protein: CASSYSRAPAGTKMNTGELFF.

Many counts were recorded for this clonotype. The V and J genes are TRBV5-5 and TRBJ2-5; maybe TRBD1 (5 bases). The CDR3 totals 15 residues. Trimming removed 2 bases from V and 4 bases from J, with 15 bases in between. In germline, CDR1 is SGHKS, CDR2 YYEKEE (reference sequence). The CDR3 bases are TGTGCCAGCAGCTTACCAGGGTTACTTTTAGAGACCCAGTACTTC. This codes for CASSLPGLLLETQYF. Full variable domain (outside the CDR3, taken from reference TRBV5-5 and TRBJ2-5): DAGVTQSPTHLIKTRGQQVTLRCSPISGHKSVSWYQQVLGQGPQFIFQYYEKEERGRGNFPDRFSARQFPNYSSELNVNALLLGDSALYLCASSLPGLLLETQYFGPGTRLLVL.

The table lists this clonotype with many counts. The chain carries TRBV25-1 and TRBJ2-5; D not resolved. V was trimmed by 4 bases and J by 1 base, leaving 7 bases between them. CDR3 length equals 13 residues. From germline, CDR1 is MGHDK and CDR2 SYGVNS. Here the CDR3 DNA reads TGTGCCAGCAGTGCCGGATCCCAAGAGACCCAGTACTTC. This sequence encodes CASSAGSQETQYF.

Concerning this clonotype: A much larger clone lies a single base off, so this may be a read error. This rearrangement joins TRBV3-1 to TRBJ1-2, with no clear D. The CDR3 sequence is 13 residues long. From germline, CDR1 is LGHDT and CDR2 YNNKEL (reference sequence). The DNA of the CDR3 is TGTGCCAGCAGCCCCGCGGAGAGCTATGACTACACCTTC. This gives the protein CASSPAESYDYTF.

This clonotype was seen a handful of times. The chain couples TRBV6-2 or TRBV6-3 to TRBJ1-2; 7 bases map to TRBD1. Per germline, CDR1 MNHEY and CDR2 SVGEGT. Germline trimming cut 8 bases from V and 2 bases from J; bases unmatched to any gene: 17. This CDR3 has 17 amino acids. The CDR3 bases are TGTGCCAGCGGCCGGGACAGATACACCATTCTAAACTATGGCTACACCTTC. It encodes CASGRDRYTILNYGYTF.